This TCR beta chain is drawn from a study of a mutant IDH1 vaccine in newly diagnosed glioma. TCRdb's table, derived via immunoSEQ multiplex PCR, lists solely in-frame clones and lacks some. The sample records about 38,000 clones, under 80% being singletons. Time point denoted: baseline, week 1 (first vaccination visit). Specified treatment: pre-vaccination baseline after standard-of-care therapy. The donors' diagnosis was new WHO grade 3 or 4 astrocytoma that was IDH1-mutant and ATRX-lost. Trimming took 5 bases from V and 0 from J, leaving 14 bases between them. The length of the CDR3 is 15 residues. From germline, CDR1 is LNHNV and CDR2 YYDKDF (reference sequence).

The chain carries TRBV15 and TRBJ2-7; possibly TRBD2 for D (6 bases). The origin of this receptor is a man aged 40-50 years with glioma. Some clones in this sample may be carry-over from other donors' samples. The sequencing used PBMCs, collected from a glioma patient treated with radiotherapy, temozolomide or both. CDR3 region: CATSPHTGSSYEQYF. In DNA form, the CDR3 reads TGTGCCACCAGCCCCCACACCGGGAGCTCCTACGAGCAGTACTTC.